This T cell receptor beta chain derives from a study of blood T cells in healthy people across ages. In its sample, this clonotype was seen a few times. The germline CDR1 and CDR2 sequences are KGHSH and LQKENI. Trimming stripped 1 base from V and 7 bases from J, with 11 bases between. This CDR3 comprises 13 residues. Alongside a J-beta primer mix, a sample-barcoded 5' primer served in a second PCR lasting 7 to 11 cycles. TCRdb analysed the 5' RACE reads with MiXCR anew, one entry per CDR3 protein. The table includes approximately 900,000 distinct CDR3 sequences, roughly 29% detected once. The same sample was also used in a study of T cells of mothers and their children.

The chain joins TRBV18 to TRBJ2-7; D is ambiguous. Sequencing input: blood. The clonotype was recovered from a woman aged 35 to 49 in good health. In nucleotides, the CDR3 is TGTGCCAGCTCACCACGATCAGTTGGAGAGCAGTACTTC. This translates into CASSPRSVGEQYF.